Shown below are 17 T cell receptor delta chains from a single sample sequenced in a study of gammadelta T cells in human blood. TCRdb processed the RT-PCR reads again with the CATT caller. The table lists over 250 delta-chain clones, approximately 25% of them singletons. The source material was Vgamma9Vdelta2 gamma-delta T cells from adult blood. The receptors originated from a human donor.

This clone was picked up a small number of times. TCRdb attributes to this sequence the protein of a much larger clone, which differs from the DNA translation at residue 6; a read error is likely, and the protein displayed is translated from the DNA. The chain recombines TRDV2 with TRDJ3, with TRDD3 matching 9 bases. Assignment of the J gene here rests on matching the DNA to germline, because TCRdb gives none. CDR3 length: 19 amino acids. CDR1 is GEAIGNYY and CDR2 is EKD in the germline V gene. V shed 3 bases, J shed 0 bases, and the junction held 8 bases outside the gene matches. CDR3 sequence reads: CACDPRTGGSSWDTRQMFF. CDR3 in DNA: TGTGCCTGTGACCCCCGTACTGGGGGAAGCTCCTGGGACACCCGACAGATGTTTTTC.

Details on this clone: With a far larger clone one base away, a read error is the likely cause. The same CDR3 arises from other DNA sequences in this sample as well. The V call is TRDV2, the J call TRDJ1; no clear D gene. The germline CDR1 and CDR2 sequences are GEAIGNYY and EKD. V lost 3 bases to trimming and J lost 0 bases, with 10 bases between them. The CDR3 is 14 amino acids. The chain's CDR3 is CACDPILHTDKLIF. In DNA, the CDR3 is TGTGCCTGTGACCCAATCCTGCACACCGATAAACTCATCTTT.

The table lists this clone with a few counts. Given a far larger clone just one base away, this is likely a sequencing read error. The same CDR3 can be traced to other DNA sequences in this sample. The chain carries TRDV2 and TRDJ3; 8 bases are shared with TRDD3. In the absence of a J gene in TCRdb, the DNA was matched to germline to assign it here. Germline lookup yields CDR1 GEAIGNYY and CDR2 EKD. This CDR3 contains 19 residues. Trimming removed 3 bases from V and 0 bases from J; junction bases left unmatched: 9. This CDR3 is CACDPLTGGSSWDTRQMFF. CDR3 sequence (DNA): TGTGCCTGTGACCCCCTTACTGGGGGGAGCTCCTGGGACACCCGACAGATGTTTTTC.

Comment on this clone: Given a far larger clone just one base away, this is likely a sequencing read error. The sample holds other DNA sequences that translate to the same CDR3. The chain is built from TRDV2 and TRDJ1; 9 bases agree with TRDD2. The J gene, left out of TCRdb, was set here by checking the DNA against germline. Germline V gene data show CDR1 as GEAIGNYY and CDR2 as EKD. The CDR3 extends over 22 amino acids. With V trimmed by 3 bases and J by 1 base, 26 bases remained unmatched. The CDR3 reads CACDPISLPTSDAGVPTDKLIF. The CDR3, as DNA: TGTGCCTGTGACCCAATTTCCCTTCCTACTTCGGATGCTGGGGTACCCACCGATAAACTCATCTTT.

This clone was seen only a few times. The protein that TCRdb holds for this DNA derives from a much larger clone and differs from the translated DNA at residue 6, which likely indicates a read error; the protein shown here is translated from the DNA. The gene calls are TRDV2 and TRDJ1; D is uncertain. The V end lost 0 bases, the J end lost 0 bases, and 13 bases lay between the germline ends. CDR1 and CDR2 from the germline V gene are GEAIGNYY and EKD. The length of the CDR3 is 16 residues. The DNA for the CDR3 is TGTGCCTGTGACACCGAGGGTCTGGCTTACACCGATAAACTCATCTTT. Translating it yields CACDTEGLAYTDKLIF.

In this sample, this clone turned up a few times. A far larger clone differs by one base, so this is likely a read error. This chain links TRDV2 with TRDJ1, with TRDD3 matching over 10 bases. In germline, CDR1 is GEAIGNYY, CDR2 EKD. The CDR3 length is 15 residues. V lost 1 base, J lost 6 bases, and 7 bases stayed unmatched. CDR3 sequence: CACDTVGDTSNKLIF. The CDR3, as DNA: TGTGCCTGTGACACGGTGGGGGATACATCCAATAAACTCATCTTT.

As to this clone: With only one base between it and a far larger clone, this is likely a read error. The sample carries other DNA sequences with the same CDR3. The J gene is TRDJ1, the V gene TRDV2, with no clear D. This CDR3 is built from 14 residues. Germline V gene sequence: CDR1 GEAIGNYY, CDR2 EKD. CDR3 amino acids: CACDPILHTDKLIF. The CDR3 nucleotides are TGTGCCTGTGACCCAATACTGCACACCGATAAGCTCATCTTT.

With respect to this clone: The protein in TCRdb stems from a much larger clone and differs at residue 5 from this DNA's translation, likely a read error; here the protein is translated from the DNA. This chain links TRDV2 with TRDJ1; D possibly corresponds to TRDD3 (6 bases). TCRdb is silent on the J gene; assignment here came from matching the DNA to germline. V shed 3 bases and J shed 0 bases, with 13 bases lying between them. This CDR3 has 15 residues. Germline-derived CDR1 and CDR2 are GEAIGNYY and EKD. The CDR3 DNA follows: TGTGCCTGTGACCCCGTGGGGGCTTACACCGATAAACTCATCTTT. It encodes CACDPVGAYTDKLIF.

A single count supports this clone. The TCRdb protein, from a much larger clone, departs from this DNA's translation at residue 4, likely by read error; the protein shown derives from the DNA. The rearrangement joins TRDV2 to TRDJ1; 9 positions agree with TRDD2. No J gene was available from TCRdb, and it was assigned here by a germline match of the DNA. CDR1 is GEAIGNYY and CDR2 is EKD in the germline V gene. V lost 6 bases and J lost 1; bases outside the gene matches: 29. The CDR3 loop spans 22 amino acids. DNA of the CDR3: TGTGCCTGTTACCCAATTTCCCTTCCTACTTCGGATGCTGGGGTCCCCACCGATAAACTCATCTTT. Its translation: CACYPISLPTSDAGVPTDKLIF.

Worth noting for this clone: It differs at one base from a far larger clone, so likely a read error. J is TRDJ1 and V is TRDV2; maybe TRDD3 (6 bases). The CDR3 consists of 19 residues. Germline CDR1 and CDR2: GEAIGNYY and EKD. In DNA, the CDR3 is TGTGCCTGTAACACGATCCGCACTACTGGGACGCTGGAAGCCGATAAACTCATCTTT. This encodes CACNTIRTTGTLEADKLIF.

The V gene remains uncalled, whereas the J gene is TRDJ1; TRDD3 is the table's D call, not checked against the DNA. This CDR3 region has 16 residues. CDR3 sequence: CASLRTGGLTTDKLIF. The CDR3 DNA reads as TGTGCCTCCCTACGTACTGGGGGATTAACCACCGATAAACTCATCTTT.

This clone showed up just a few times. It differs at one base from a far larger clone, so likely a read error. No J gene call was made, and the V gene is TRDV2; TRDD3 reflects the table's D call only, with no check against the DNA. This CDR3 is 16 amino acids long. Germline V gives CDR1 GEAIGNYY, CDR2 EKD. The CDR3 nucleotides are TGTGCCTGTGACACAGTACTGGGGACGTACACCGATAAAATCATCTTT. This sequence encodes CACDTVLGTYTDKIIF.

The table lists this clone with a few counts. TCRdb's protein, taken from a much larger clone, differs from this DNA's translation at residue 8, likely owing to a read error; the protein displayed comes from the DNA. V and J are TRDV2 and TRDJ1; no clear D. CDR3 size: 16 residues. Germline CDR1 GEAIGNYY, CDR2 EKD. Trimming stripped 0 bases from V and 0 bases from J, with 13 bases between. CDR3 loop: CACDTVGMAYTDKLIF. The CDR3 DNA sequence: TGTGCCTGTGACACCGTGGGTATGGCTTACACCGATAAACTCATCTTT.

Remarks on this clone: The protein TCRdb lists belongs to a much larger clone and differs from this DNA's translation at residue 10, which points to a read error; the protein shown is made from the DNA. This rearrangement joins TRDV2 to TRDJ1, with 8 positions matching TRDD2. TCRdb records no J gene; here it was assigned by comparing the DNA to germline. Germline-derived CDR1 and CDR2 are GEAIGNYY and EKD. The CDR3 is 22 amino acids. V was clipped by 3 bases and J by 1 base; unmatched bases: 27. The CDR3 DNA reads as TGTGCCTGTGACCCAATTTCCCTTCCTAATTCGGATGCTGGGGTCCCCACCGATAAACTCATCTTT. It specifies CACDPISLPNSDAGVPTDKLIF.

Of note for this clone: TCRdb lists the protein of a much larger clone for this DNA, which differs at residue 11, so this is likely a read error; the protein given here is translated from the DNA itself. V is TRDV2 and J is TRDJ1; possibly TRDD3 for D (6 bases). TCRdb records no J gene; here it was assigned by comparing the DNA to germline. The germline gives CDR1 GEAIGNYY, CDR2 EKD. The CDR3 loop spans 19 amino acids. Trimming cost V 0 bases and J 4 bases, with 26 bases left between them. The DNA for the CDR3 is TGTGCCTGTGACACCCTAAGAAGGGCCGAGAGGGATAAGGTCGATAAACTCATCTTT. It encodes CACDTLRRAERDKVDKLIF.

A remark on this clone: A single base is all that separates this from a far larger clone, so a read error is likely. This CDR3 is also generated by other DNA sequences in the sample. V gene TRDV2 combines with J gene TRDJ1, with 9 bases lining up with TRDD2. Matching the DNA to germline supplied the J gene, which TCRdb does not give. The CDR3 totals 22 residues. Germline lookup yields CDR1 GEAIGNYY and CDR2 EKD. The V segment lost 3 bases and the J segment 1 base; nucleotides outside the gene matches: 26. The DNA for the CDR3 is TGTGCCTGTGACCCAATATCCCTTCCTACTTCGGATGCTGGGGTCCCCACCGATAAACTCATCTTT. This encodes CACDPISLPTSDAGVPTDKLIF.

About this clone: This is likely an artifact of a read error, given a far larger clone one base away. The chain combines TRDV2 with TRDJ1, with 12 bases lining up with TRDD3. Germline values: CDR1 GEAIGNYY, CDR2 EKD. The J segment lost 2 bases and the V segment lost 3 bases, leaving 15 bases of the junction unmatched. CDR3 length: 19 residues. The CDR3 DNA follows: TGTGCCTGTGACTCCGTTCTACTGGGGGATACTGATTGGACCGATAAACTCATCTTT. Protein sequence: CACDSVLLGDTDWTDKLIF.